This record covers a single T cell receptor beta chain. Profiled with immunoSEQ multiplex PCR; TCRdb holds only in-frame clones, not every one. In the table there are around 200,000 clones, 80% to 90% of which are singletons. The data stem from a study of blood T cell repertoires in COVID-19. For the study at large: T cells, B-cell-depleted T cells, or PBMCs provided the cDNA or gDNA that served as material.

This receptor was taken from a man aged 45-65 years with active or convalescent COVID-19. The material sequenced was peripheral blood.

CDR3 in DNA: TGTGCCAGCAGCCAATACGACAGAACCGGGGAGCTGTTTTTT. This gives the protein CASSQYDRTGELFF. The rearrangement links TRBV5-6 to TRBJ2-2, with D perhaps matching TRBD1 (5 bases). From germline, CDR1 is SGHDT and CDR2 YYEEEE. The CDR3 has 14 residues. V lost 4 bases and J lost 5, with 12 bases in between.